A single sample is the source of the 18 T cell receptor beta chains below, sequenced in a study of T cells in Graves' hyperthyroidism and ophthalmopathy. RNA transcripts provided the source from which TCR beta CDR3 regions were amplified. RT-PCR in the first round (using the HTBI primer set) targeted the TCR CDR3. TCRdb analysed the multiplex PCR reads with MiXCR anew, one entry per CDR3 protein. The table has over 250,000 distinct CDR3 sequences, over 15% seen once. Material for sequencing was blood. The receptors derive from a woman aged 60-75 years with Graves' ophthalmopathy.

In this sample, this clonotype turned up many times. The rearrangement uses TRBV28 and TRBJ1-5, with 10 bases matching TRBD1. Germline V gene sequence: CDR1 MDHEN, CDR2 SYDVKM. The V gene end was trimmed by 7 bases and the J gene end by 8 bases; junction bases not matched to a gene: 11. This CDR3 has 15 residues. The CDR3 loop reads CASTPLGQGGEPQHF. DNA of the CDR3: TGTGCCAGCACCCCCCTCGGACAGGGGGGTGAGCCCCAGCATTTT.

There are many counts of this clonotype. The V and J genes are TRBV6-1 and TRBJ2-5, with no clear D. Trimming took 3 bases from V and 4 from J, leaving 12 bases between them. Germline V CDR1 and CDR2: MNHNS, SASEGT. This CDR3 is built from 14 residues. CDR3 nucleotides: TGTGCCAGCAGTGATAACTACAGAGGAGAGACCCAGTACTTC. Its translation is CASSDNYRGETQYF.

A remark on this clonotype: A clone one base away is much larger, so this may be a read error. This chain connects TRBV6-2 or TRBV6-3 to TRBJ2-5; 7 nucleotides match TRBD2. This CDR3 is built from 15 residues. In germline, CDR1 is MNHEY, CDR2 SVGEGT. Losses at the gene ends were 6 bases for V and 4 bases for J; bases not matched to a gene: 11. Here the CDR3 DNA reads TGTGCCAGCAGAACCGGGACTAAAGTGGGAGAGACCCAGTACTTC. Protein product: CASRTGTKVGETQYF.

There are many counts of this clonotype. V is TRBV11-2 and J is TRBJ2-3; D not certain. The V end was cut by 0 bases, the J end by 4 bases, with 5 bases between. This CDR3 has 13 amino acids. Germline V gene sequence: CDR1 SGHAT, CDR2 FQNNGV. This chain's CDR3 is CASSLDYADTQYF. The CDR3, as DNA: TGTGCCAGCAGCTTAGATTATGCAGATACGCAGTATTTT.

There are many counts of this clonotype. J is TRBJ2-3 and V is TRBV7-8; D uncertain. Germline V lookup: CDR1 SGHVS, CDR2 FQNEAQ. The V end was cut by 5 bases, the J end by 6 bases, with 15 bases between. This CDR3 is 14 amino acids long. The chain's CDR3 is CASSPRPRSDTQYF. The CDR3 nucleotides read TGTGCCAGCAGCCCCCGCCCCCGATCCGATACGCAGTATTTT.

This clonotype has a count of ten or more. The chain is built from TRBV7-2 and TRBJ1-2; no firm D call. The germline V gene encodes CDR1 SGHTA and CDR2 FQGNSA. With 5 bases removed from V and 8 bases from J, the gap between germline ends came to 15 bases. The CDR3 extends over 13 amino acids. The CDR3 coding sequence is TGTGCCAGCAGCCTCCCAAGCCTTCCCGGCTACACCTTC. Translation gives CASSLPSLPGYTF.

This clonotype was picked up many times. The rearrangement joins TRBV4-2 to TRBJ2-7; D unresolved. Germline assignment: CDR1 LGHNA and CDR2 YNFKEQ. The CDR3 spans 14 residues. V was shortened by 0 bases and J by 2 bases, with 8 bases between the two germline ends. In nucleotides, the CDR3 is TGTGCCAGCAGCCAAGATATAAATACCTACGAGCAGTACTTC. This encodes CASSQDINTYEQYF.

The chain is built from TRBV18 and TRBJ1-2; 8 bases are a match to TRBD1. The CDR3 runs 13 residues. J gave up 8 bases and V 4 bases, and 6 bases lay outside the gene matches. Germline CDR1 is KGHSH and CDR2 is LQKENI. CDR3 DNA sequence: TGTGCCAGCTCACGGGACAGGTTGGAGGGCTACACCTTC. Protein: CASSRDRLEGYTF. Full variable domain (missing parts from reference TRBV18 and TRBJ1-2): NAGVMQNPRHLVRRRGQEARLRCSPMKGHSHVYWYRQLPEEGLKFMVYLQKENIIDESGMPKERFSAEFPKEGPSILRIQQVVRGDSAAYFCASSRDRLEGYTFGSGTRLTVV.

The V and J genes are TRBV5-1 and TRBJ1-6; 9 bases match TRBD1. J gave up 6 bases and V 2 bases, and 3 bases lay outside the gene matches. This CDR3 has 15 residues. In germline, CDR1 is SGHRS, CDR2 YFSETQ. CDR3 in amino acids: CASSLQGAGNSPLHF. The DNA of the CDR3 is TGCGCCAGCAGCTTACAGGGGGCGGGTAATTCACCCCTCCACTTT.

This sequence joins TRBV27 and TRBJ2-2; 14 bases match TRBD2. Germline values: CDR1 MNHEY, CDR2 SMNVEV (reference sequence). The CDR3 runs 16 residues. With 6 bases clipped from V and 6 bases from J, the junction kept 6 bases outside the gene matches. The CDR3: CASRGGTSGRPGELFF. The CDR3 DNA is TGTGCCAGCAGAGGGGGGACTAGCGGGAGACCCGGGGAGCTGTTTTTT.

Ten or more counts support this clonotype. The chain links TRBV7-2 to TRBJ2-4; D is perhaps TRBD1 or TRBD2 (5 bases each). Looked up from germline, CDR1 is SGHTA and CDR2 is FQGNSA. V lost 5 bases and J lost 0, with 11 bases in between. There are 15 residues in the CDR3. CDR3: CASSQGRLAKNIQYF. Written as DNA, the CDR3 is TGTGCCAGCAGCCAGGGACGTCTAGCCAAAAACATTCAGTACTTC.

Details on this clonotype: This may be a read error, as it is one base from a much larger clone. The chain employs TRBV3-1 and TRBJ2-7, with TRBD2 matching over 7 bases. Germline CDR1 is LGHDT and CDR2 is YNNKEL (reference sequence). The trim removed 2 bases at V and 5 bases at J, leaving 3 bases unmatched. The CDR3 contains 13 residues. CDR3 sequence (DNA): TGTGCCAGCAGCCAATCCAGCGGGGACGAGCAGTACTTC. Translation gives CASSQSSGDEQYF.

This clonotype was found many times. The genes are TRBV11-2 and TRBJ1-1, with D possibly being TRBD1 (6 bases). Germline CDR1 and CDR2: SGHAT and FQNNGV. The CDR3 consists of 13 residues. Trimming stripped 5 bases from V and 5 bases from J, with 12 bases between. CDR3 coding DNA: TGTGCCAGCAGCCAAAGACAGGCTACTGAAGCTTTCTTT. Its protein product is CASSQRQATEAFF.

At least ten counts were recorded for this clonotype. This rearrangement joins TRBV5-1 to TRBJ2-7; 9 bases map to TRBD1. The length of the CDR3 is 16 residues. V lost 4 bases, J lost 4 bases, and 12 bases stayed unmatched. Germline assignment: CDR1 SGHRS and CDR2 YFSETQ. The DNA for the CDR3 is TGCGCCAGCAGCATCTCCACAGGGGGCGTCCAGTACGAGCAGTACTTC. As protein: CASSISTGGVQYEQYF.

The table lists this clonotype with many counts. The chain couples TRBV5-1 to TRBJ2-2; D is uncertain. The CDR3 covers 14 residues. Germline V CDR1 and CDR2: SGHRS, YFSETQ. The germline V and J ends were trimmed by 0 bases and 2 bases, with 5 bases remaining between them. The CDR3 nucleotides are TGCGCCAGCAGCTTGGACAGCAACACCGGGGAGCTGTTTTTT. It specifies CASSLDSNTGELFF.

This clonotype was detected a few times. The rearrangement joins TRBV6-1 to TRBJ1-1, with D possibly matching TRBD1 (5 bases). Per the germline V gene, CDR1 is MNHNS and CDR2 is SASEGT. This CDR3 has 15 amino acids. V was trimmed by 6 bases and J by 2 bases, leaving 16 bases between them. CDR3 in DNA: TGTGCCAGCAGGGATGACAGCTGGGCCAACACTGAAGCTTTCTTT. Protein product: CASRDDSWANTEAFF.

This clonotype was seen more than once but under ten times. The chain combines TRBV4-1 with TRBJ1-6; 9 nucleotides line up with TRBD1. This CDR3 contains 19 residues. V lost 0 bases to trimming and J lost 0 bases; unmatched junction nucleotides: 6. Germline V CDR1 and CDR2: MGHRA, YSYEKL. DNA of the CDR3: TGCGCCAGCAGCCAAGAACCGGGACAGGGCTTCTCCTATAATTCACCCCTCCACTTT. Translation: CASSQEPGQGFSYNSPLHF.

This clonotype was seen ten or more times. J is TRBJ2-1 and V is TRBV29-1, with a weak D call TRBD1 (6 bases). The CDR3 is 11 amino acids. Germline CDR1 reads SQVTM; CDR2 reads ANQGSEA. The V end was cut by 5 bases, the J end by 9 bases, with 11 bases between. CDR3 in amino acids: CSVLQGFEQFF. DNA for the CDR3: TGCAGCGTTTTACAGGGCTTTGAGCAGTTCTTC.